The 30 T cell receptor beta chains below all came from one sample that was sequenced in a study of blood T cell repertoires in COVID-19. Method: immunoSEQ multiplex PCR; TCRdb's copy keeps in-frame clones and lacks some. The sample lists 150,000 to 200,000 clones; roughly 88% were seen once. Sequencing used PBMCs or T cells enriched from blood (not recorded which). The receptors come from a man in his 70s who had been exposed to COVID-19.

The CDR3 reads CASSDSTRGHGYTF. The CDR3 region has the DNA TGTGCCAGCAGCGATTCAACAAGGGGCCATGGCTACACCTTC. J is TRBJ1-2 and V is TRBV9, with a weak D call TRBD1 (5 bases). With 3 bases removed from V and 6 bases from J, the gap between germline ends came to 15 bases. Germline loops: CDR1 SGDLS, CDR2 YYNGEE. The CDR3 consists of 14 residues.

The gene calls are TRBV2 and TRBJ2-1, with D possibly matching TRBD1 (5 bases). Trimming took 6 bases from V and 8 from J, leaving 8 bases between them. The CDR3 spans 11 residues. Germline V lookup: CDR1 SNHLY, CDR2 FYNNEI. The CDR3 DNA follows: TGTGCCAGCAGAGGGGCCCATGAGCAGTTCTTC. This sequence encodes CASRGAHEQFF.

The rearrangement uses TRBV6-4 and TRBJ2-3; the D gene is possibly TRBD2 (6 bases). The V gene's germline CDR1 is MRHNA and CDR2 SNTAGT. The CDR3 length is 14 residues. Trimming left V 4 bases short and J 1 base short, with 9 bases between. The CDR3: CASSVGGGTDTQYF. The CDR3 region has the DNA TGTGCCAGCAGTGTTGGCGGGGGCACAGATACGCAGTATTTT.

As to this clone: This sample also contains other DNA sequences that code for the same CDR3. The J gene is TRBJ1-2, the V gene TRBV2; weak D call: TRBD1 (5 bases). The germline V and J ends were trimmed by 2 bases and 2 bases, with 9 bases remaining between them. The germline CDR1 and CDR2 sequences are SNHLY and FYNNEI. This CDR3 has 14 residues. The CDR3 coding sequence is TGTGCCAGCAGTGAACAGGGTTCGAACTATGGCTACACCTTC. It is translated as CASSEQGSNYGYTF.

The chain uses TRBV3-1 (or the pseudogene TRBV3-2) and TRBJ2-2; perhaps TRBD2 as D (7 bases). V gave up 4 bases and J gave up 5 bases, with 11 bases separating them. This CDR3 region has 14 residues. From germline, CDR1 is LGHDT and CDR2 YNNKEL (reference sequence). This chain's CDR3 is CASSPRGGTGELFF. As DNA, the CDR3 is TGTGCCAGCAGCCCGAGGGGGGGTACCGGGGAGCTGTTTTTT.

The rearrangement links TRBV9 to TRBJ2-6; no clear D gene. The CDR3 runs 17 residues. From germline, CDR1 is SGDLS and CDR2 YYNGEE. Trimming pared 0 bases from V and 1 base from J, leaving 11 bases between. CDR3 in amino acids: CASSVVPQFSGANVLTF. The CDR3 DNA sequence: TGTGCCAGCAGCGTAGTCCCACAGTTTTCTGGGGCCAACGTCCTGACTTTC.

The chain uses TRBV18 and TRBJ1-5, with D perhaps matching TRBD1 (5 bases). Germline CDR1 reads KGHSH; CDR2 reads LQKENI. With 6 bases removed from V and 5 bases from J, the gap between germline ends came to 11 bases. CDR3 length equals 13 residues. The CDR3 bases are TGTGCCAGCTCCCAAGCGGGGGATCAGCCCCAGCATTTT. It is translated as CASSQAGDQPQHF.

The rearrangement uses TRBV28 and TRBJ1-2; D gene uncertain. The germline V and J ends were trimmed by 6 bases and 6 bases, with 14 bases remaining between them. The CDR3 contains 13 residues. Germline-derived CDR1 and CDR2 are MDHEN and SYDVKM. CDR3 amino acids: CASRPAGGNGYTF. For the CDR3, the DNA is TGTGCCAGCAGGCCAGCTGGAGGGAATGGCTACACCTTC.

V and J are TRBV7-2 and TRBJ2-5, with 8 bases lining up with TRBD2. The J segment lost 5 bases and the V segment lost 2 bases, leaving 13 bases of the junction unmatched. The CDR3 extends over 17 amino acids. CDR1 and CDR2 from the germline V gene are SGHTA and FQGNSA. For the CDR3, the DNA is TGTGCCAGCAGCTTAAGTCTAGCGGGCGCCCCGGGGGAGACCCAGTACTTC. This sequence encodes CASSLSLAGAPGETQYF.

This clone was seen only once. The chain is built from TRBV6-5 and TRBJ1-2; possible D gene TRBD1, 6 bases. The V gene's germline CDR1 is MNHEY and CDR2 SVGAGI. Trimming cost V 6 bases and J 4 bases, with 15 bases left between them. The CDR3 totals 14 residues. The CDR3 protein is CASRQGLTVYGYTF. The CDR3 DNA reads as TGTGCCAGCAGGCAGGGGTTAACTGTCTATGGCTACACCTTC.

In DNA, the CDR3 is TGTGCCAGCAGCGTCGGGAGCAGCGGGGTAGATACGCAGTATTTT. Its translation: CASSVGSSGVDTQYF. The chain uses TRBV9 and TRBJ2-3; TRBD2 matches 7 bases. This CDR3 is built from 15 residues. CDR1 is SGDLS, CDR2 YYNGEE, per germline. The junction had 8 bases not matched to a gene; V was cut back by 2 bases and J by 5 bases.

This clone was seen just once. CDR3 nucleotides: TGTGCCAGCAGCTCTCTAGCGGGGAGCAGCACAGATACGCAGTATTTT. Amino acids: CASSSLAGSSTDTQYF. The genes are TRBV7-3 and TRBJ2-3; TRBD2 matches at 9 bases. V trimming: 4 bases; J trimming: 0 bases; junction bases outside the gene matches: 5. CDR3 length: 16 amino acids. Germline lookup yields CDR1 SGHTA and CDR2 FQGTGA.

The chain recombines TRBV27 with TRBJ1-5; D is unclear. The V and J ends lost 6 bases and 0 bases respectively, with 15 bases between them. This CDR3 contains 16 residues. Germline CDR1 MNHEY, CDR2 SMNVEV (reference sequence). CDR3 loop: CASRSHRGGSNQPQHF. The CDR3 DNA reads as TGTGCCAGCAGATCCCACCGCGGCGGTAGCAATCAGCCCCAGCATTTT.

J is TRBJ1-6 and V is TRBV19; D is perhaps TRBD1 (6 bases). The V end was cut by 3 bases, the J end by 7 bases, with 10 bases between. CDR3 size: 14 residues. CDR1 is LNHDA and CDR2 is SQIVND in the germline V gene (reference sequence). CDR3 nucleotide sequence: TGTGCCAGTAGTATGGCGCAGGGGAATTCACCCCTCCACTTT. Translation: CASSMAQGNSPLHF.

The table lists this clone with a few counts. In DNA, the CDR3 is TGTGCCAGCAGTGTTCCCGCAGGGTTTGGGCTTCGCGGCACCCACGAGCAGTACTTC. It encodes CASSVPAGFGLRGTHEQYF. The genes are TRBV6-1 and TRBJ2-7; D is possibly TRBD1 (5 bases). The CDR3 sequence is 19 residues long. CDR1 and CDR2 from the germline V gene are MNHNS and SASEGT. Between the trimmed V and J ends, which lost 4 bases and 5 bases, there was a span of 30 bases.

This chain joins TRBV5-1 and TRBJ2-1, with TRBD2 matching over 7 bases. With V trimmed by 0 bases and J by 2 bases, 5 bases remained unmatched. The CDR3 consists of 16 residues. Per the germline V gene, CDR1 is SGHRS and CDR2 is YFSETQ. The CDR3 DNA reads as TGCGCCAGCAGCTTGGCGGGCGGGAGTACCTACAATGAGCAGTTCTTC. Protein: CASSLAGGSTYNEQFF.

The CDR3 loop is CASSQGGEETQYF. The CDR3 coding sequence is TGTGCCAGCAGCCAAGGGGGGGAAGAGACCCAGTACTTC. This chain uses TRBV5-5 with TRBJ2-5; possibly TRBD2 for D (7 bases). Trimming stripped 4 bases from V and 3 bases from J, with 10 bases between. Germline CDR1 is SGHKS and CDR2 is YYEKEE (reference sequence). This CDR3 is 13 amino acids long.

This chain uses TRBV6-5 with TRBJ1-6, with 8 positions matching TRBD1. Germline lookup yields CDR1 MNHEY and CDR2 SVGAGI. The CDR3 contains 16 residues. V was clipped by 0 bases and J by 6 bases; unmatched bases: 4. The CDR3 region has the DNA TGTGCCAGCAGTTACTCGACAGGGGCCGGTAATTCACCCCTCCACTTT. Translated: CASSYSTGAGNSPLHF.

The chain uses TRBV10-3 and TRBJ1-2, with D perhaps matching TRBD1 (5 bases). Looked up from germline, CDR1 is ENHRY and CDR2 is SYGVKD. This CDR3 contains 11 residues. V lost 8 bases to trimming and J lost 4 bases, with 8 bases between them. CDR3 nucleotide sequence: TGTGCCATCCAAGACAGCTATGGCTACACCTTC. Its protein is CAIQDSYGYTF.

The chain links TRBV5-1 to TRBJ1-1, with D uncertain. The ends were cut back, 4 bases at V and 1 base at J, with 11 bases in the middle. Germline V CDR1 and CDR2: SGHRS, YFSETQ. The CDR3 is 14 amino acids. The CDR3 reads CASSPEGRNTEAFF. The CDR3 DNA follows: TGCGCCAGCAGCCCGGAGGGCAGGAACACTGAAGCTTTCTTT. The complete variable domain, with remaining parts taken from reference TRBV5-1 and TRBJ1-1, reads KAGVTQTPRYLIKTRGQQVTLSCSPISGHRSVSWYQQTPGQGLQFLFEYFSETQRNKGNFPGRFSGRQFSNSRSEMNVSTLELGDSALYLCASSPEGRNTEAFFGQGTRLTVV.

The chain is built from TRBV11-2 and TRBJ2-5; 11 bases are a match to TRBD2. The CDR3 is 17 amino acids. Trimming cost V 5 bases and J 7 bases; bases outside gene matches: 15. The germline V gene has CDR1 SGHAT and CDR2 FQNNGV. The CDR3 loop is CASSPRTSGPPGRTQYF. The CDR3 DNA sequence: TGTGCCAGCAGCCCGAGGACTAGCGGGCCGCCTGGGAGGACCCAGTACTTC.

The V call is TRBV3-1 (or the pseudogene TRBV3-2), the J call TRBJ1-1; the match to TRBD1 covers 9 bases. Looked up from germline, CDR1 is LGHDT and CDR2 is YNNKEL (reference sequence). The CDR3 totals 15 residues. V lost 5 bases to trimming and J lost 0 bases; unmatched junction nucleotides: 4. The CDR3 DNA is TGTGCCAGCAGCGCCGGACAGGGGATGAACACTGAAGCTTTCTTT. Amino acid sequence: CASSAGQGMNTEAFF.

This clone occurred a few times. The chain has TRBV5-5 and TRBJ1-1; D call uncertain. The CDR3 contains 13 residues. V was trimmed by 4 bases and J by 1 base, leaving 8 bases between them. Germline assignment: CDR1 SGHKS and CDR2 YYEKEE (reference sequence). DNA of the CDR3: TGTGCCAGCAGCCTTGACTGGAACACTGAAGCTTTCTTT. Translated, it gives CASSLDWNTEAFF. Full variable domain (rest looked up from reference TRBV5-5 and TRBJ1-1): DAGVTQSPTHLIKTRGQQVTLRCSPISGHKSVSWYQQVLGQGPQFIFQYYEKEERGRGNFPDRFSARQFPNYSSELNVNALLLGDSALYLCASSLDWNTEAFFGQGTRLTVV.

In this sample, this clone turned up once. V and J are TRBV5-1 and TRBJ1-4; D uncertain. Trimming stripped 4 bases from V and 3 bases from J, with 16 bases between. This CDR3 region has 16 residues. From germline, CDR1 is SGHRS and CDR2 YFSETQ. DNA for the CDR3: TGCGCCAGCAGCCTTACTTATCAAGCGCCTAATGAAAAACTGTTTTTT. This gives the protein CASSLTYQAPNEKLFF.

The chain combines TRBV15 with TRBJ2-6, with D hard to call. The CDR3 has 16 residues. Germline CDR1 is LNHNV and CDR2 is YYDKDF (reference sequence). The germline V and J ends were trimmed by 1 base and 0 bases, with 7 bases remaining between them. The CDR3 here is CATSRASSSGANVLTF. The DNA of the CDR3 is TGTGCCACCAGCAGAGCGTCGAGCTCTGGGGCCAACGTCCTGACTTTC.

CDR3 nucleotides: TGCGCCAGCAGCTTGGAAGGATCCCGGGGTCAGCCCCAGCATTTT. Protein product: CASSLEGSRGQPQHF. The genes are TRBV5-1 and TRBJ1-5, with D unresolved. With 0 bases removed from V and 6 bases from J, the gap between germline ends came to 13 bases. The CDR3 is 15 residues long. Germline-derived CDR1 and CDR2 are SGHRS and YFSETQ.

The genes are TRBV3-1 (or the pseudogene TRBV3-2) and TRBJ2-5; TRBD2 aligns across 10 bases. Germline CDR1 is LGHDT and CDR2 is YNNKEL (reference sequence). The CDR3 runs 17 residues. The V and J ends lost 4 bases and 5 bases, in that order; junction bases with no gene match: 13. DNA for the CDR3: TGTGCCAGCAGCCTAAGGGGCAGCGGGAGGGCCGGGGAGACCCAGTACTTC. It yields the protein CASSLRGSGRAGETQYF.

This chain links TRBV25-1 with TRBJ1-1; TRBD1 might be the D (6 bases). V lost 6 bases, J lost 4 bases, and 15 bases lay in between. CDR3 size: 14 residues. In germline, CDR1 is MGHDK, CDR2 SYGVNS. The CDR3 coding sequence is TGTGCCAGCAGCATTACAGGGTTGGGCACTGAAGCTTTCTTT. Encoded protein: CASSITGLGTEAFF.

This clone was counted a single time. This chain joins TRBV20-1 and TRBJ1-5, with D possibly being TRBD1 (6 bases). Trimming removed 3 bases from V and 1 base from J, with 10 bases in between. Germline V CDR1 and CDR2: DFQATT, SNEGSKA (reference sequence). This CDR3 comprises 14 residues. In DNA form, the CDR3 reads TGCAGTGCTAGTAAAGGGACAAGCAATCAGCCCCAGCATTTT. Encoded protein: CSASKGTSNQPQHF.

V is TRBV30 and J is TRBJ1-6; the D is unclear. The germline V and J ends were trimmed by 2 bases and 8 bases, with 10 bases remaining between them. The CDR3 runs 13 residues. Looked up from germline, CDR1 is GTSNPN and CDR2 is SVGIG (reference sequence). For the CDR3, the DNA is TGTGCCTGGAGTAGGGAGGGTGATTCACCCCTCCACTTT. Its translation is CAWSREGDSPLHF.